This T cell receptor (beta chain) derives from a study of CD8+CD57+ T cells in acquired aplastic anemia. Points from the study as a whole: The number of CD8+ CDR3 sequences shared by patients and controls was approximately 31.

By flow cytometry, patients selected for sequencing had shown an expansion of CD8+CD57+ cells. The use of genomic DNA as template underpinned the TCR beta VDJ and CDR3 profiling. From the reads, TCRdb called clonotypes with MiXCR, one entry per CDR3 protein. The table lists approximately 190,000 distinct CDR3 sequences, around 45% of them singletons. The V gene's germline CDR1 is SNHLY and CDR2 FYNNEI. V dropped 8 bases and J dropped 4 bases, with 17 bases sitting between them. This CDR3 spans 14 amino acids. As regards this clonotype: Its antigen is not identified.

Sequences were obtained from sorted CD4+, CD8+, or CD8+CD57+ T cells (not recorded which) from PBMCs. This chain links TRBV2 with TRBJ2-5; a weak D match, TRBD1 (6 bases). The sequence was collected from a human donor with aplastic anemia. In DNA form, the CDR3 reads TGTGCCAGCGCGATGGGGGCACGTGGAGAGACCCAGTACTTC. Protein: CASAMGARGETQYF. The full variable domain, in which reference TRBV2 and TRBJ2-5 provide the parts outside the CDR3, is EPEVTQTPSHQVTQMGQEVILRCVPISNHLYFYWYRQILGQKVEFLVSFYNNEISEKSEIFDDQFSVERPDGSNFTLKIRSTKLEDSAMYFCASAMGARGETQYFGPGTRLLVL.